What follows are 10 T cell receptor beta chains derived from one specimen sequenced in a study of blood T cells in healthy people across ages. Primers used in a second PCR of roughly 7 to 12 cycles were a sample-barcoded 5' primer and a J-beta primer mix. In TCRdb, the 5' RACE reads were re-called with MiXCR into one record per CDR3 protein. The data show 1,300,000 or so distinct CDR3 sequences, with roughly 64% seen just once and roughly 6.3% held by the top ten. The material sequenced was blood. The receptor source for this set is a man younger than 30 in good health.

This chain connects TRBV20-1 to TRBJ1-1; possible D gene TRBD1, 5 bases. Germline assignment: CDR1 DFQATT and CDR2 SNEGSKA (reference sequence). V was shortened by 3 bases and J by 2 bases, with 13 bases between the two germline ends. CDR3 length: 14 amino acids. The CDR3: CSARSTGGNTEAFF. The CDR3 region has the DNA TGCAGTGCTAGGTCTACGGGGGGTAACACTGAAGCTTTCTTT.

This chain connects TRBV10-3 to TRBJ2-2; 7 bases are a match to TRBD2. The junction had 8 bases not matched to a gene; V was cut back by 6 bases and J by 7 bases. Germline CDR1 is ENHRY and CDR2 is SYGVKD. The CDR3 is made up of 14 amino acids. The CDR3 protein is CAISFGLVDGELFF. The CDR3 DNA is TGTGCCATCAGCTTTGGACTAGTCGACGGGGAGCTGTTTTTT.

This clonotype was observed a handful of times. J is TRBJ2-3 and V is TRBV25-1, with 7 bases matching TRBD1. The V gene end was trimmed by 1 base and the J gene end by 4 bases; junction bases not matched to a gene: 8. The CDR3 has 16 residues. Germline CDR1 and CDR2: MGHDK and SYGVNS. CDR3 sequence (DNA): TGTGCCAGCAGTGAATTTCCTGACAGGGTCGCAGATACGCAGTATTTT. Encoded protein: CASSEFPDRVADTQYF.

V is TRBV5-1 and J is TRBJ2-2; TRBD2 agrees at 10 bases. The CDR3 sequence is 17 residues long. Germline V lookup: CDR1 SGHRS, CDR2 YFSETQ. Trimming at V came to 3 bases and at J to 2 bases, leaving 7 bases not matched to a gene. Here the CDR3 DNA reads TGCGCCAGCAGCTCGATAGCGGGGGGAACAAACACCGGGGAGCTGTTTTTT. Its translation is CASSSIAGGTNTGELFF. Complete variable domain (other parts from reference TRBV5-1 and TRBJ2-2): KAGVTQTPRYLIKTRGQQVTLSCSPISGHRSVSWYQQTPGQGLQFLFEYFSETQRNKGNFPGRFSGRQFSNSRSEMNVSTLELGDSALYLCASSSIAGGTNTGELFFGEGSRLTVL.

This clonotype appeared a few times. This chain uses TRBV4-1 with TRBJ2-4; TRBD1 matches at 7 bases. The CDR3 runs to 15 residues. The germline CDR1 and CDR2 sequences are MGHRA and YSYEKL. V dropped 3 bases and J dropped 7; count of bases not matched to a gene: 9. The CDR3 sequence: CASSQTISRGNIQYF. CDR3 DNA sequence: TGCGCCAGCAGCCAGACCATATCCAGGGGGAACATTCAGTACTTC.

The chain is built from TRBV2 and TRBJ2-1, with 9 bases fitting TRBD2. CDR1 and CDR2 from the germline V gene are SNHLY and FYNNEI. The CDR3 consists of 14 residues. The CDR3 DNA follows: TGTGGGTTGGTGCGGGAGGGGATTGATGGTGAGCAGTTCTTC. Protein product: CGLVREGIDGEQFF.

V and J are TRBV6-5 and TRBJ2-4; 7 bases align to TRBD2. V gave up 2 bases and J gave up 5 bases; unmatched junction bases: 6. This CDR3 is 15 amino acids long. CDR1 is MNHEY and CDR2 is SVGAGI in the germline V gene. CDR3 amino acids: CASSYRAGSQNIQYF. DNA of the CDR3: TGTGCCAGCAGTTACCGAGCGGGGAGTCAAAACATTCAGTACTTC.

Concerning this clonotype: A much larger clone sits a single nucleotide away, making a read error possible. This chain uses TRBV7-9 with TRBJ2-7; D not certain. This CDR3 is built from 10 residues. Trimming took 2 bases from V and 7 from J, leaving 3 bases between them. Germline assignment: CDR1 SEHNR and CDR2 FQNEAQ (reference sequence). CDR3 loop: CASSLSEQYF. In nucleotides, the CDR3 is TGTGCCAGCAGCTTATCTGAGCAGTACTTC. The variable domain in full, completed from reference TRBV7-9 and TRBJ2-7, reads DTGVSQNPRHKITKRGQNVTFRCDPISEHNRLYWYRQTLGQGPEFLTYFQNEAQLEKSRLLSDRFSAERPKGSFSTLEIQRTEQGDSAMYLCASSLSEQYFGPGTRLTVT.

The chain recombines TRBV5-1 with TRBJ2-5; 7 positions match TRBD2. CDR3 length: 13 amino acids. CDR1 is SGHRS, CDR2 YFSETQ, per germline. After removal of 1 base from V and 5 bases from J, the junction contained 2 bases not matched to a gene. CDR3: CASSLSGAETQYF. CDR3 coding DNA: TGCGCCAGCAGCTTGAGCGGGGCGGAGACCCAGTACTTC.

A few counts support this clonotype. Here the CDR3 DNA reads TGTGCCAGCAGTTTACAGGGACGGAGCACAGATACGCAGTATTTT. Its translation is CASSLQGRSTDTQYF. The rearrangement uses TRBV12-3 or TRBV12-4 and TRBJ2-3; either TRBD1 or TRBD2 may fit D (5 bases each). V was shortened by 2 bases and J by 0 bases, with 9 bases between the two germline ends. CDR3 length equals 15 residues.